One sample yielded the 19 T cell receptor beta chains listed below, sequenced in a study of blood T cell repertoires in COVID-19. Only in-frame clones appear in the TCRdb table, and some are missing; sequencing was by immunoSEQ multiplex PCR. The sample lists 200,000 to 250,000 clones, approximately 81% occurring once. Sequenced sample: peripheral blood. The receptors originated from a woman in her sixties or seventies who had recovered from COVID-19.

The V call is TRBV18, the J call TRBJ1-5; 10 positions agree with TRBD1. From germline, CDR1 is KGHSH and CDR2 LQKENI. The CDR3 loop spans 14 amino acids. V lost 5 bases to trimming and J lost 6 bases; unmatched junction nucleotides: 4. CDR3 coding DNA: TGTGCCAGCTCAAGGGACAGGGGCACTCAGCCCCAGCATTTT. This sequence encodes CASSRDRGTQPQHF.

V usage is TRBV9 and J usage is TRBJ1-3; D gene uncertain. V was shortened by 0 bases and J by 0 bases, with 10 bases between the two germline ends. The CDR3 consists of 16 residues. Germline CDR1 is SGDLS and CDR2 is YYNGEE. The CDR3 loop reads CASSVATGISGNTIYF. The CDR3 DNA sequence: TGTGCCAGCAGCGTAGCTACGGGTATCTCTGGAAACACCATATATTTT. The full variable domain, completed using reference TRBV9 and TRBJ1-3, is DSGVTQTPKHLITATGQRVTLRCSPRSGDLSVYWYQQSLDQGLQFLIQYYNGEERAKGNILERFSAQQFPDLHSELNLSSLELGDSALYFCASSVATGISGNTIYFGEGSWLTVV.

Only one count was recorded for this clone. V is TRBV12-3 or TRBV12-4 and J is TRBJ2-1, with TRBD2 as a possible D gene (5 bases). The CDR3 totals 13 residues. Trimming shortened V by 7 bases and J by 9 bases, and 16 bases separated the two germline ends. CDR3 region: CASTPEGLAEQFF. The DNA for the CDR3 is TGTGCCAGCACTCCTGAGGGATTGGCTGAGCAGTTCTTC.

The V gene is TRBV7-2, the J gene TRBJ1-6; no reliable D call. The CDR3 has 16 residues. V dropped 11 bases and J dropped 6 bases, with 23 bases sitting between them. Germline-derived CDR1 and CDR2 are SGHTA and FQGNSA. This CDR3 is CASTAATTHFNSPLHF. The CDR3 DNA reads TGTGCCTCGACCGCGGCCACGACTCATTTTAATTCACCCCTCCACTTT.

This clone was observed a handful of times. The V call is TRBV7-6, the J call TRBJ1-6; D gene uncertain. The CDR3 runs 11 residues. Germline CDR1 reads SGHVS; CDR2 reads FNYEAQ. Trimming removed 5 bases from V and 13 bases from J, with 9 bases in between. CDR3 amino acids: CASSPPRPLHF. DNA for the CDR3: TGTGCCAGCAGCCCCCCGCGGCCCCTCCACTTT.

This clone occurred once. The V gene is TRBV4-1, the J gene TRBJ1-1; D is unresolved. CDR3 length: 17 residues. V was trimmed by 4 bases and J by 3 bases, leaving 21 bases between them. Germline lookup yields CDR1 MGHRA and CDR2 YSYEKL. The CDR3 bases are TGCGCCAGCAGCCCCCCCGGGAGAGGCCCCGGAGACACTGAAGCTTTCTTT. Its translation: CASSPPGRGPGDTEAFF.

The J gene is TRBJ1-1, the V gene TRBV5-1; possibly TRBD1 for D (6 bases). CDR1 is SGHRS and CDR2 is YFSETQ in the germline V gene. This CDR3 has 14 residues. V was shortened by 4 bases and J by 3 bases, with 13 bases between the two germline ends. The CDR3 DNA follows: TGCGCCAGCAGCGCCAGGGGAGACGACACTGAAGCTTTCTTT. Amino acid sequence: CASSARGDDTEAFF.

The gene calls are TRBV4-1 and TRBJ1-1; TRBD1 might be the D (6 bases). Trimming shortened V by 1 base and J by 0 bases, and 21 bases separated the two germline ends. The CDR3 length is 19 residues. Germline loops: CDR1 MGHRA, CDR2 YSYEKL. CDR3 protein: CASSQVIRGTQKMNTEAFF. For the CDR3, the DNA is TGCGCCAGCAGCCAAGTAATCCGTGGGACACAGAAAATGAACACTGAAGCTTTCTTT.

This sequence joins TRBV7-2 and TRBJ1-3, with D possibly TRBD1 on 5 matching bases. V was cut by 2 bases and J by 4 bases, with 9 bases left in between. CDR3 length equals 14 residues. From germline, CDR1 is SGHTA and CDR2 FQGNSA. CDR3 sequence reads: CASSLQGAGNTIYF. CDR3 DNA sequence: TGTGCCAGCAGCTTACAGGGTGCCGGAAACACCATATATTTT.

The chain uses TRBV27 and TRBJ1-2; D is undetermined. Trimming cost V 5 bases and J 1 base, with 8 bases left between them. Germline V lookup: CDR1 MNHEY, CDR2 SMNVEV (reference sequence). This CDR3 is built from 13 residues. The chain's CDR3 is CASSIRLNYGYTF. In DNA form, the CDR3 reads TGTGCCAGCAGTATCAGACTTAACTATGGCTACACCTTC.

The rearrangement links TRBV25-1 to TRBJ2-6, with D hard to call. Germline values: CDR1 MGHDK, CDR2 SYGVNS. With 6 bases removed from V and 2 bases from J, the gap between germline ends came to 5 bases. The CDR3 consists of 13 residues. CDR3 nucleotide sequence: TGTGCCAGCAGCGTAGCTGGGGCCAACGTCCTGACTTTC. Translation gives CASSVAGANVLTF.

This chain connects TRBV11-1 to TRBJ2-7, with D tentatively TRBD1 (6 bases). The V gene lost 6 bases and the J gene lost 4 bases, with 16 bases spanning the gap. Germline CDR1 and CDR2: SGHAT and FQDESV (reference sequence). The CDR3 length is 14 residues. The CDR3 is CASSSRTGQYEQYF. The CDR3 DNA sequence: TGTGCCAGCAGTTCCCGTACGGGACAATACGAGCAGTACTTC.

The V gene is TRBV19, the J gene TRBJ2-2; D is undetermined. The CDR3 sequence is 14 residues long. Germline V gene data show CDR1 as LNHDA and CDR2 as SQIVND (reference sequence). V lost 4 bases and J 3 bases, leaving 9 bases between the germline ends. The CDR3 DNA reads as TGTGCCAGTAGTAGGGCTCAATACACCGGGGAGCTGTTTTTT. Residues: CASSRAQYTGELFF.

This clone appeared a few times. V gene TRBV2 combines with J gene TRBJ2-1; TRBD1 agrees at 7 bases. The CDR3 length is 11 residues. Per germline, CDR1 SNHLY and CDR2 FYNNEI. Unmatched junction bases numbered 1, after V lost 3 bases and J lost 11 bases. The chain's CDR3 is CASSDRGKQFF. The CDR3 coding sequence is TGTGCCAGCAGTGACAGGGGGAAGCAGTTCTTC.

The rearrangement uses TRBV2 and TRBJ1-4; maybe TRBD1 (6 bases). Germline V gives CDR1 SNHLY, CDR2 FYNNEI. The CDR3 is 14 residues long. Trimming pared 9 bases from V and 5 bases from J, leaving 16 bases between. The DNA of the CDR3 is TGTGCCAGTATGAACAGGGAAGTGAATGAAAAACTGTTTTTT. Amino acid sequence: CASMNREVNEKLFF.

This clone has a single count. V and J are TRBV28 and TRBJ2-3; D may be TRBD2 (5 bases). The V and J ends lost 3 bases and 4 bases respectively, with 11 bases between them. Germline V lookup: CDR1 MDHEN, CDR2 SYDVKM. This CDR3 is built from 14 residues. CDR3 in DNA: TGTGCCAGCAGTTTGGAAGAGCGGTCAGATACGCAGTATTTT. It encodes CASSLEERSDTQYF.

The genes are TRBV27 and TRBJ2-7, with a possible D match to TRBD2 (5 bases). Germline-derived CDR1 and CDR2 are MNHEY and SMNVEV (reference sequence). The ends were cut back, 4 bases at V and 4 bases at J, with 14 bases in the middle. This CDR3 spans 14 amino acids. The CDR3 here is CASSSLTIRYEQYF. For the CDR3, the DNA is TGTGCCAGCAGTTCTTTGACTATTCGTTACGAGCAGTACTTC.

J is TRBJ1-5 and V is TRBV6-1; TRBD1 agrees at 9 bases. Germline V gene lookup returns CDR1 MNHNS and CDR2 SASEGT. The CDR3 contains 16 residues. J lost 1 base, V lost 4 bases, and 5 bases had no gene match. CDR3 sequence: CASSALQGASNQPQHF. The CDR3 DNA reads as TGTGCCAGCAGTGCCCTACAGGGGGCGAGCAATCAGCCCCAGCATTTT.

This clone has just a few counts. This chain joins TRBV5-4 and TRBJ2-2; D is uncertain. This CDR3 has 16 residues. Germline lookup yields CDR1 SGHNT and CDR2 YYREEE (reference sequence). The germline V and J ends were trimmed by 4 bases and 0 bases, with 13 bases remaining between them. The CDR3 spells CASSLRKTSNTGELFF. In nucleotides, the CDR3 is TGTGCCAGCAGCCTGAGGAAGACCTCGAACACCGGGGAGCTGTTTTTT.